The 15 T cell receptor beta chains reported below all come from one sample, sequenced in a study of shared clonotypes between healthy human individuals. Sequencing used immunoSEQ multiplex PCR; TCRdb keeps in-frame clones, though not all of them. The sample carries more than 500,000 clones, around 96% recorded once. It was CD45RO-negative cells, positively selected for CCR7, that made up naive CD8 cells, with terminally differentiated effector memory CD45RA+ cells excluded. The sample consisted of naive CD8+ T cells sorted from blood. These receptors were collected from a woman in her twenties or thirties in good health.

The CDR3 region is CASSLIRVYEQYF. CDR3 DNA: TGTGCCAGCAGTTTGATCAGGGTTTACGAGCAGTACTTC. The V gene is TRBV28, the J gene TRBJ2-7; maybe TRBD1 (5 bases). V lost 3 bases to trimming and J lost 4 bases, with 10 bases between them. The CDR3 totals 13 residues. Per the germline V gene, CDR1 is MDHEN and CDR2 is SYDVKM.

The rearrangement links TRBV7-6 to TRBJ2-1; D remains ambiguous. Germline CDR1 SGHVS, CDR2 FNYEAQ. Between the trimmed V and J ends, which lost 5 bases and 6 bases, there was a span of 11 bases. This CDR3 has 13 amino acids. The CDR3 DNA follows: TGTGCCAGCAGCCCAAACCCGATCAATGAGCAGTTCTTC. Translation: CASSPNPINEQFF.

The chain joins TRBV5-1 to TRBJ2-5; D gene unclear. The CDR3 length is 17 residues. Trimming stripped 4 bases from V and 5 bases from J, with 24 bases between. Germline assignment: CDR1 SGHRS and CDR2 YFSETQ. CDR3 DNA sequence: TGCGCCAGCAGCCCCCCGTCGGCGGAGCCAACTTGGGAGACCCAGTACTTC. Residues: CASSPPSAEPTWETQYF. The full variable domain, with the rest looked up from reference TRBV5-1 and TRBJ2-5, is KAGVTQTPRYLIKTRGQQVTLSCSPISGHRSVSWYQQTPGQGLQFLFEYFSETQRNKGNFPGRFSGRQFSNSRSEMNVSTLELGDSALYLCASSPPSAEPTWETQYFGPGTRLLVL.

The CDR3: CASSRETGTGWNEQFF. CDR3 DNA: TGTGCCAGCAGCCGAGAAACCGGGACAGGGTGGAATGAGCAGTTCTTC. The chain employs TRBV11-2 and TRBJ2-1, with 9 nucleotides matching TRBD1. The CDR3 has 16 amino acids. V shed 5 bases and J 7 bases; nucleotides not matched to a gene: 12. From germline, CDR1 is SGHAT and CDR2 FQNNGV.

V and J are TRBV30 and TRBJ1-1; D ambiguous. The CDR3 loop spans 13 amino acids. The germline V and J ends were trimmed by 0 bases and 0 bases, with 5 bases remaining between them. Germline assignment: CDR1 GTSNPN and CDR2 SVGIG (reference sequence). The CDR3 loop reads CAWSVHVNTEAFF. The DNA for the CDR3 is TGTGCCTGGAGTGTACACGTGAACACTGAAGCTTTCTTT. Combining the CDR3 with reference TRBV30 and TRBJ1-1 gives the whole variable domain SQTIHQWPATLVQPVGSPLSLECTVEGTSNPNLYWYRQAAGRGLQLLFYSVGIGQISSEVPQNLSASRPQDRQFILSSKKLLLSDSGFYLCAWSVHVNTEAFFGQGTRLTVV.

The V and J genes are TRBV7-4 and TRBJ1-1, with D perhaps matching TRBD1 (6 bases). CDR3 size: 17 residues. Trimming stripped 2 bases from V and 0 bases from J, with 16 bases between. CDR1 is SGHVT and CDR2 is SQSDAQ in the germline V gene. CDR3 loop: CASSLISSGHLNTEAFF. The CDR3 bases are TGTGCCAGCAGCTTAATTTCTTCGGGACACTTGAACACTGAAGCTTTCTTT.

The rearrangement uses TRBV6-1 and TRBJ2-7; no clear D gene. CDR1 is MNHNS, CDR2 SASEGT, per germline. V shed 0 bases and J shed 0 bases, with 9 bases lying between them. This CDR3 spans 15 amino acids. Here the CDR3 reads CASSEAPNLSYEQYF. The CDR3 DNA reads as TGTGCCAGCAGTGAAGCGCCGAACCTCTCCTACGAGCAGTACTTC.

The rearrangement links TRBV11-1 to TRBJ2-7; D is unclear. The CDR3 sequence is 13 residues long. V shed 5 bases and J shed 0 bases, with 8 bases lying between them. The V gene's germline CDR1 is SGHAT and CDR2 FQDESV (reference sequence). The CDR3 DNA is TGTGCCAGCAGCACGGGTTTCTCCTACGAGCAGTACTTC. Translating it yields CASSTGFSYEQYF.

The chain carries TRBV28 and TRBJ1-2; possible D gene TRBD1, 6 bases. The CDR3 contains 15 residues. Per germline, CDR1 MDHEN and CDR2 SYDVKM. V lost 5 bases and J 8 bases, leaving 21 bases between the germline ends. The CDR3 coding sequence is TGTGCCAGCAGTCTCCAGGGGATAGGCCCAGGGGGCTACACCTTC. Translating gives CASSLQGIGPGGYTF.

V gene TRBV29-1 combines with J gene TRBJ1-1, with D hard to call. This CDR3 contains 11 residues. Germline values: CDR1 SQVTM, CDR2 ANQGSEA. Trimming stripped 5 bases from V and 2 bases from J, with 6 bases between. CDR3 sequence: CSVSSNTEAFF. DNA of the CDR3: TGCAGCGTTAGCAGCAACACTGAAGCTTTCTTT.

The chain carries TRBV7-9 and TRBJ2-4; D is unclear. The V end was cut by 5 bases, the J end by 2 bases, with 13 bases between. The CDR3 totals 15 residues. Germline V lookup: CDR1 SEHNR, CDR2 FQNEAQ (reference sequence). Here the CDR3 reads CASSPTLGTKNIQYF. The DNA for the CDR3 is TGTGCCAGCAGCCCCACCTTGGGGACCAAAAACATTCAGTACTTC. Together with reference TRBV7-9 and TRBJ2-4, the CDR3 gives the full variable domain: DTGVSQNPRHKITKRGQNVTFRCDPISEHNRLYWYRQTLGQGPEFLTYFQNEAQLEKSRLLSDRFSAERPKGSFSTLEIQRTEQGDSAMYLCASSPTLGTKNIQYFGAGTRLSVL.

This clone was seen just once. The chain joins TRBV28 to TRBJ1-1; D is uncertain. This CDR3 contains 17 residues. The ends were cut back, 5 bases at V and 2 bases at J, with 21 bases in the middle. Germline CDR1 and CDR2: MDHEN and SYDVKM. This CDR3 is CASSEPGLSSLNTEAFF. DNA for the CDR3: TGTGCCAGCAGTGAACCCGGACTCTCGAGCCTTAACACTGAAGCTTTCTTT.

J is TRBJ2-1 and V is TRBV7-9; 7 nucleotides agree with TRBD1. Losses at the gene ends were 3 bases for V and 0 bases for J; bases not matched to a gene: 5. This CDR3 region has 16 residues. Germline V gives CDR1 SEHNR, CDR2 FQNEAQ (reference sequence). The CDR3 loop reads CASSFPDRSSYNEQFF. The CDR3 nucleotides read TGTGCCAGCAGCTTCCCGGACAGGAGCTCCTACAATGAGCAGTTCTTC.

The rearrangement uses TRBV23-1 and TRBJ1-1; 9 bases map to TRBD1. TRBV23-1 is given ORF status, its function remaining uncertain. CDR3 length: 14 amino acids. J lost 5 bases, V lost 4 bases, and 5 bases had no gene match. The CDR3 is CASSRQGEGTEAFF. Here the CDR3 DNA reads TGCGCCAGCAGTCGACAGGGGGAAGGTACTGAAGCTTTCTTT.

The J gene is TRBJ2-5, the V gene TRBV11-2; 13 bases fit TRBD2. CDR3 length equals 16 residues. Germline V gene sequence: CDR1 SGHAT, CDR2 FQNNGV. Trimming removed 3 bases from V and 0 bases from J; junction bases left unmatched: 1. CDR3 DNA sequence: TGTGCCAGCAGCTTGGGACTAGCGGGACACCAAGAGACCCAGTACTTC. Amino acids: CASSLGLAGHQETQYF.